This TCR beta chain is drawn from a study of T cell responses to AZD1222 COVID-19 vaccine. Study background: Second-dose groups at about 4 or about 12 weeks were pooled.

Unmatched junction bases numbered 2, after V lost 9 bases and J lost 1 base. The CDR3 has 13 amino acids. CDR1 KGHDR and CDR2 SFDVKD come from the germline V gene. A note on this clone: Its cognate antigen is unknown.

The assay was immunoSEQ multiplex PCR, and TCRdb's table has in-frame clones only and misses some. Among around 130,000 clones listed, approximately 94% were seen once. Whole-study findings and limits: As reported, nearly half of all spike-specific TCRs target variant regions that are unmutated. Possibly, clonal diversity was underestimated; donors were largely white British and included more females.

Sequencing used peripheral blood, obtained on day 0 of AZD1222 vaccination. The chain recombines TRBV24-1 with TRBJ1-1; 9 nucleotides line up with TRBD1. The TCR was taken from an adult in good health. The CDR3, as DNA: TGTGCCACCCGACAGGGGGGGAACACTGAAGCTTTCTTT. Protein product: CATRQGGNTEAFF.